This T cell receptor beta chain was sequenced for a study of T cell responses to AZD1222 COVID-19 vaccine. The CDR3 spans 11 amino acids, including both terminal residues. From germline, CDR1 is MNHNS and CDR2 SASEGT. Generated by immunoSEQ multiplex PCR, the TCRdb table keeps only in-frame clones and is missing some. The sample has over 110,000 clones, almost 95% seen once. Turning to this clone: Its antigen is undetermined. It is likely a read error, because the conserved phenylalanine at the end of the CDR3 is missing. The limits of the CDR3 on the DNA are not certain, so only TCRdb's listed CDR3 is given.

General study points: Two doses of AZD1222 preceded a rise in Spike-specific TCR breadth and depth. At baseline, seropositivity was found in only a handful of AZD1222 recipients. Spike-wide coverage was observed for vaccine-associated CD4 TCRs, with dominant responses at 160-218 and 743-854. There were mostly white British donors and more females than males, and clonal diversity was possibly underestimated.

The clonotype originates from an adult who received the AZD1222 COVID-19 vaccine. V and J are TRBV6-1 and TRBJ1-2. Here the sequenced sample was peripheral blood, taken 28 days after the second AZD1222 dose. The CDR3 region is CASSEGVGVSS.